This T cell receptor (beta chain) was captured by sequencing in a study of T-cell memory formation after mild COVID-19. The CDR3 is made up of 16 amino acids. The V end was cut by 2 bases, the J end by 2 bases, with 16 bases between. Per the germline V gene, CDR1 is SGHTA and CDR2 is FQGNSA. TCRdb re-derived calls from the 5' RACE reads in MiXCR, one entry per CDR3 protein. The data hold hundreds of thousands of distinct CDR3 sequences, with more than 15% observed a single time. This clonotype was seen a handful of times. This TCR was sampled from an adult woman who had mild COVID-19 (a few samples of this study predate the infection). Cell type and time point are not known. The genes are TRBV7-2 and TRBJ2-7, with D possibly matching TRBD2 (6 bases). The sample consisted of PBMCs or a T cell subset sorted from them (not recorded which). CDR3 region: CASSLTFSSAAYEQYF. The CDR3, as DNA: TGTGCCAGCAGCTTAACCTTTTCTAGCGCAGCCTACGAGCAGTACTTC.